This T cell receptor (beta chain) originates from a study of blood T cells in healthy people across ages (dated by TCRdb to the mid-2010s). Study-wide context: In model experiments, roughly one uniquely barcoded TCR beta cDNA molecule per two T cells was captured by template switching. To track age-related changes in TCR beta repertoire diversity, the study relied on deep sequencing normalized with unique cDNA molecular identifiers. The study analyzed two additional independent replicas of 1 million unique cDNA reads from the same blood draw for two donors, one aged 18 to 30 and one aged 80 or older. To avoid experimental bias, donors of different ages were randomly spread across the sequencing lanes. Donors were grouped into four age groups: young (average roughly 15 years), middle-aged (roughly 38), aged (roughly 62) and long-lived (about 89).

The 40 or so donors, aged about 6 to 95 years, were systemically healthy Caucasian individuals from Russia. Each donor gave about 9.7 milliliters of peripheral blood, drawn into EDTA-treated Vacutainer tubes. Ficoll-Paque density-gradient centrifugation was used to isolate PBMCs, with at least 6.5 million per sample. Trizol reagent was used to extract total RNA from PBMCs, with at least 6 micrograms per sample. For every donor, an aliquot of PBMCs went through flow cytometry to measure the percentages of naive CD45RAhigh/CD27high T cells. The germline V gene encodes CDR1 SGHRS and CDR2 YFSETQ. Spanning cysteine to phenylalanine, the CDR3 consists of 16 amino acids. Only CDR3 DNA is held: 48 bases, read in frame from base 1. Deletion took 1 base off V and 9 bases off J, with a span of 20 bases between the germline ends. Library method: 5' RACE. The reads were generated on an Illumina HiSeq 2500. A second PCR of roughly 6 to 12 cycles was run with a J-beta primer mix and a sample-barcoded 5' primer. A template-switch 5' adaptor carrying 12 random nucleotides introduced a unique molecular identifier onto each TCR beta cDNA molecule. Each sample yielded at least 2.5 million CDR3-containing paired-end reads. First-strand cDNA was synthesized from all RNA with the Mint cDNA synthesis kit, primed by a TRBC-specific oligonucleotide. Following uracil-DNA glycosylase treatment, a first 18-cycle PCR with universal primers M1SS and BC2_uni_R was performed on all cDNA. In the original analysis: For normalization, 1 million high-quality reads were randomly selected from each sample, with every read carrying a distinct molecular identifier. Reads sharing molecular identifiers were discarded rather than binned into consensus sequences. CDR3 identification, clonotype clustering and error correction used MiTCR with a Q25 quality threshold and the strictest error-elimination algorithm. A nonparametric unseen species model with Euler transformation was used to estimate lower-bound total TCR beta diversity. The raw public data were reprocessed by TCRdb itself: fastp quality trimming at Q25, MiXCR clonotype calling, in-frame beta chains only. A single entry per CDR3 protein holds the most common genes and DNA from its merged rows. It is TCRdb's table, rather than the study itself, that gives the V and J calls and clone size. The sample records around 650,000 distinct CDR3 sequences, less than 40% of which are singletons. The ten largest make up 15% to 17% of the sample.

Points the paper makes about the study in general: A strong correlation was found between observed TCR beta diversity and the percentage of naive T cells measured by flow cytometry. Observed TCR beta diversity per million T cells fell roughly linearly with age, and a significant reduction was already apparent by age about 38. Since profiling was done on bulk unsorted PBMCs, naive and antigen-experienced compartments could not be conclusively compared. Compared with the aged group, the long-lived group had more naive CD4+ T cells, fewer expanded clones and increased TCR diversity, suggesting age selection. Because the CMV infection status of the donors was unknown, age-related changes in expanded clonotypes may potentially have been confounded. Total diversity estimates from one million sequenced T cells were considered lower bounds and underestimates.

This clonotype was seen repeatedly, ten times or more. The clone's antigen remains unknown. No clone much larger than this one lies a single base away; base qualities are absent. The sequence came from a woman over 75 in good health. Donor details come from another sample of the same person, matched by shared clones. Input material: blood. Recombination connected TRBV5-1 to TRBJ2-1; TRBD1 is possibly the D segment (6 matching bases). The CDR3 protein: CASSLTAGTTSGEQFF. The nucleotide sequence reads TGCGCCAGCAGCTTGACCGCCGGGACAACCTCGGGTGAGCAGTTCTTC.